This entry concerns a single TCR beta chain. The antigen is unknown. Described time point: pre-sensitization, week 0. Indicated treatment: therapeutic diphenylcyclopropenone sensitization with weekly scalp DPC. These data are taken from a study of human T cells and chemical hapten exposure. Study context: TCR yields per sample varied, mainly owing to small pooled library volume differences.

Separate cDNA molecules received unique molecular identifiers, which the library attached to them. Authors' analysis steps: Samples contained a median of 95,638 TCRs, with a range of roughly 23,224 to 700,000. TCRdb independently ran MiXCR on the RACE reads; one entry per CDR3 protein. TCRdb, not the original authors, processed these V and J calls. The sample carries about 380,000 distinct CDR3 sequences, 4.5% to 6% recorded once. Germline V gene data show CDR1 as GTSNPN and CDR2 as SVGIG (reference sequence). The junction had 3 bases not matched to a gene; V was cut back by 3 bases and J by 2 bases. The CDR3 consists of 14 residues. Findings and limits, study-wide: Donors, who had alopecia, may show an immune response that differs from healthy people's.

The source is a woman aged 50 to 60 with alopecia areata. Some clones in this sample may be carry-over from other donors' samples. Sequences were derived from whole blood, sampled in connection with sensitization to the hapten diphenylcyclopropenone (DPC). The chain carries TRBV30 and TRBJ1-3; 8 bases align to TRBD1. The CDR3, as DNA: TGTGCCTGGAGCCGGACAGGGACTGGAAACACCATATATTTT. This translates into CAWSRTGTGNTIYF. Filled out from reference TRBV30 and TRBJ1-3, the complete variable domain reads SQTIHQWPATLVQPVGSPLSLECTVEGTSNPNLYWYRQAAGRGLQLLFYSVGIGQISSEVPQNLSASRPQDRQFILSSKKLLLSDSGFYLCAWSRTGTGNTIYFGEGSWLTVV.